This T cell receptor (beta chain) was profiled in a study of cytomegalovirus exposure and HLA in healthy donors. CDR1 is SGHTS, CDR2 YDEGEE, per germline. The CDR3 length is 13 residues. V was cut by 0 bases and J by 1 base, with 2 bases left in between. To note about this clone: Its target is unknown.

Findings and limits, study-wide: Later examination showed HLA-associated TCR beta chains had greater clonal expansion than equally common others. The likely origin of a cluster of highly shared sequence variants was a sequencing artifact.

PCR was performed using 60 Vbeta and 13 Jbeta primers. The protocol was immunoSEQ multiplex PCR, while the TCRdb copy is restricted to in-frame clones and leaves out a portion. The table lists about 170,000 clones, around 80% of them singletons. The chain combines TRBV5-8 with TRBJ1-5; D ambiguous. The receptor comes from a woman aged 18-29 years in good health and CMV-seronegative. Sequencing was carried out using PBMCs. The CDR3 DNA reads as TGTGCCAGCAGCTTGGTAAGCAATCAGCCCCAGCATTTT. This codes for CASSLVSNQPQHF.